Following are 14 T cell receptor beta chains from one sample sequenced in a study of blood T cell repertoires in COVID-19. Generated by immunoSEQ multiplex PCR, the TCRdb table keeps only in-frame clones and is missing some. The sample contains 90,000 to 130,000 clones, less than 85% of which appear only once. The sequenced material came from peripheral blood. The receptors here all came from an elderly woman with acute or convalescent COVID-19.

The chain links TRBV29-1 to TRBJ2-4, with 9 bases that match TRBD1. V lost 4 bases, J lost 2 bases, and 12 bases stayed unmatched. From germline, CDR1 is SQVTM and CDR2 ANQGSEA. The CDR3 extends over 17 amino acids. CDR3 sequence (DNA): TGCAGCGTTGGGGGATTCCCGGGACAGGGAACCAAAAACATTCAGTACTTC. Translated: CSVGGFPGQGTKNIQYF.

This clone was observed a few times. The J gene is TRBJ1-3, the V gene TRBV7-6, with TRBD1 matching 8 bases. Per the germline V gene, CDR1 is SGHVS and CDR2 is FNYEAQ. The J segment lost 0 bases and the V segment lost 6 bases, leaving 4 bases of the junction unmatched. The CDR3 length is 15 residues. CDR3 DNA sequence: TGTGCCAGCAGTTGGGGACAGGACTCTGGAAACACCATATATTTT. Its translation: CASSWGQDSGNTIYF.

J is TRBJ1-1 and V is TRBV7-9; maybe TRBD1 (6 bases). This CDR3 has 14 residues. Germline V CDR1 and CDR2: SEHNR, FQNEAQ (reference sequence). With 5 bases removed from V and 7 bases from J, the gap between germline ends came to 17 bases. The CDR3 loop is CASSRIQGDSEAFF. Here the CDR3 DNA reads TGTGCCAGCAGCCGGATACAGGGTGATAGTGAAGCTTTCTTT.

This chain joins TRBV14 and TRBJ2-1; weak D call: TRBD2 (6 bases). Germline CDR1 SGHDN, CDR2 FVKESK. The V gene lost 0 bases and the J gene lost 3 bases, with 9 bases spanning the gap. This CDR3 comprises 15 residues. CDR3 coding DNA: TGTGCCAGCAGCCAAGATGGGACTCGCTACAATGAGCAGTTCTTC. This gives the protein CASSQDGTRYNEQFF.

This chain links TRBV24-1 with TRBJ2-1; 11 nucleotides agree with TRBD2. V shed 4 bases and J 7 bases; nucleotides not matched to a gene: 11. CDR3 length: 17 residues. CDR1 and CDR2 (germline): KGHDR, SFDVKD. CDR3 in DNA: TGTGCCACCAGTGAAGGGGGTAGCGGGAGGGCCGGTAATGAGCAGTTCTTC. The encoded protein is CATSEGGSGRAGNEQFF.

This clone appeared a few times. The rearrangement joins TRBV18 to TRBJ1-1; perhaps TRBD1 as D (5 bases). Per the germline V gene, CDR1 is KGHSH and CDR2 is LQKENI. Between the trimmed V and J ends, which lost 8 bases and 4 bases, there was a span of 20 bases. CDR3 length equals 15 residues. CDR3 sequence: CASLVGGGVSTEAFF. CDR3 nucleotides: TGTGCCAGCCTGGTGGGGGGAGGAGTGAGCACTGAAGCTTTCTTT.

This clone came up many times. This rearrangement joins TRBV5-1 to TRBJ1-3; D remains ambiguous. The germline V gene has CDR1 SGHRS and CDR2 YFSETQ. V dropped 2 bases and J dropped 3 bases, with 12 bases sitting between them. This CDR3 is 15 amino acids long. This CDR3 reads CASSFAGTNGNTIYF. The CDR3 DNA sequence: TGCGCCAGCAGCTTTGCCGGTACGAATGGAAACACCATATATTTT. Filled out from reference TRBV5-1 and TRBJ1-3, the complete variable domain reads KAGVTQTPRYLIKTRGQQVTLSCSPISGHRSVSWYQQTPGQGLQFLFEYFSETQRNKGNFPGRFSGRQFSNSRSEMNVSTLELGDSALYLCASSFAGTNGNTIYFGEGSWLTVV.

This clone was seen a handful of times. The rearrangement joins TRBV28 to TRBJ1-2; 8 bases are a match to TRBD1. Trimming at V came to 6 bases and at J to 4 bases, leaving 10 bases not matched to a gene. There are 15 residues in the CDR3. Germline values: CDR1 MDHEN, CDR2 SYDVKM. The CDR3 loop reads CASSQGGTGVYGYTF. CDR3 DNA sequence: TGTGCCAGCAGCCAAGGTGGGACAGGAGTCTATGGCTACACCTTC.

The chain couples TRBV18 to TRBJ2-1; D might be TRBD2 (7 bases). This CDR3 spans 15 amino acids. Per germline, CDR1 KGHSH and CDR2 LQKENI. V lost 2 bases, J lost 4 bases, and 12 bases lay in between. The CDR3 DNA reads as TGTGCCAGCTCACCAGGGGGGGCCCTGTACAATGAGCAGTTCTTC. Its translation: CASSPGGALYNEQFF.

The chain joins TRBV27 to TRBJ1-5; the D gene is possibly TRBD1 (6 bases). V lost 5 bases and J lost 1, with 15 bases in between. Germline CDR1 MNHEY, CDR2 SMNVEV (reference sequence). The CDR3 totals 16 residues. CDR3 protein: CASSPQPGVSNQPQHF. The CDR3 DNA sequence: TGTGCCAGCAGTCCTCAGCCAGGGGTCAGCAATCAGCCCCAGCATTTT.

This chain uses TRBV4-2 with TRBJ1-3; D ambiguous. The V end lost 0 bases, the J end lost 4 bases, and 10 bases lay between the germline ends. The CDR3 contains 15 residues. CDR1 is LGHNA, CDR2 YNFKEQ, per germline. Here the CDR3 reads CASSQEAAVGNTIYF. CDR3 DNA sequence: TGTGCCAGCAGCCAAGAGGCGGCGGTGGGAAACACCATATATTTT.

This clone was counted between two and nine times. The chain employs TRBV30 and TRBJ1-2, with D possibly being TRBD1 (5 bases). Germline V gives CDR1 GTSNPN, CDR2 SVGIG (reference sequence). Deletions cut 8 bases from V and 2 bases from J, with 18 bases between. This CDR3 is 14 amino acids long. For the CDR3, the DNA is TGTGCCCTTGGGGGGAGGCAGGTGAACTATGGCTACACCTTC. As protein: CALGGRQVNYGYTF.

The chain employs TRBV6-1 and TRBJ1-2; 9 bases are shared with TRBD1. In germline, CDR1 is MNHNS, CDR2 SASEGT. CDR3 length equals 14 residues. V dropped 1 base and J dropped 4; count of bases not matched to a gene: 1. Here the CDR3 DNA reads TGTGCCAGCAGTGAAGGGACAGGGGTCTATGGCTACACCTTC. Amino acids: CASSEGTGVYGYTF.

The chain is built from TRBV6-4 and TRBJ1-1, with D perhaps TRBD1 (5 bases). The CDR3 is 15 amino acids. CDR1 MRHNA and CDR2 SNTAGT come from the germline V gene. Trimming removed 4 bases from V and 6 bases from J, with 18 bases in between. The CDR3 DNA is TGTGCCAGCAGTGTAACAAGGCAGGGTGGCTCTGAAGCTTTCTTT. The encoded protein is CASSVTRQGGSEAFF.